This T cell receptor (beta chain) emerged from a study of blood T cell repertoires in COVID-19. This CDR3 is built from 13 residues. The germline gives CDR1 SQVTM, CDR2 ANQGSEA. The V and J ends lost 7 bases and 7 bases, in that order; junction bases with no gene match: 8. Assay used: immunoSEQ multiplex PCR; TCRdb lists only in-frame clones, some missing. Found here are tens of thousands of clones, about 92% of them singletons; the top ten hold more than 25%. Sequenced input: peripheral blood. The sequence derives from a man aged 70 or older with active COVID-19. The V and J genes are TRBV29-1 and TRBJ1-2; TRBD1 agrees at 11 bases. The CDR3 sequence is CSDGQGANGGYTF. In nucleotides, the CDR3 is TGCAGCGACGGACAGGGGGCCAATGGTGGCTACACCTTC.